The sequence of this T cell receptor (beta chain) was determined in a study of HIV-infected patients and healthy controls. Background on the study: CD8 counts did not change consistently during early therapy; the CD4:CD8 ratio climbed slightly.

cDNA was made from approximately 500 ng RNA using alpha and beta constant primers. Alpha and beta chain libraries were made separately by chain-specific third strand synthesis with multiplexing indices. Each cDNA molecule was barcoded, and a single primer pair amplified each chain. The library had 12-nucleotide molecular identifiers formed by two random hexamers joined together. MiXCR, run by TCRdb on the 5' RACE reads, gives a single entry per CDR3 protein. The data contain fewer than 7,500 distinct CDR3 sequences, over 9.5% of them singletons. In this sample, this clonotype turned up many times. There are 13 residues in the CDR3. Per the germline V gene, CDR1 is SGHAT and CDR2 is FQNNGV. The germline V and J ends were trimmed by 0 bases and 6 bases, with 7 bases remaining between them. Whole blood was used without fractionation, so all unsorted peripheral T cells were included. The RNA source was a roughly 2.5 ml peripheral blood draw.

The sequence was obtained from an adult with HIV infection. The sample in question was blood, obtained before antiretroviral therapy. The chain uses TRBV11-2 and TRBJ2-3; no clear D. CDR3 in amino acids: CASSLEIWDTQYF. CDR3 sequence (DNA): TGTGCCAGCAGCTTAGAGATTTGGGATACGCAGTATTTT.